This T cell receptor beta chain is from a study of Graves' ophthalmopathy and Graves' hyperthyroidism. For repertoire sequencing, the TCR beta CDR3 regions were amplified from RNA transcripts. First-round RT-PCR relied on HTBI primers, and a second-round multiplex PCR came next. TCRdb passed the multiplex PCR reads through MiXCR, listing each CDR3 protein once. The data contain hundreds of thousands of distinct CDR3 sequences, 21% of them singletons. This CDR3 is built from 16 residues. V lost 4 bases and J lost 5, with 17 bases in between. Germline V gene lookup returns CDR1 MGHRA and CDR2 YSYEKL. This clonotype showed up just once.

Specimen: peripheral blood. V gene TRBV4-1 combines with J gene TRBJ2-2, with D maybe TRBD2 (6 bases). This sequence originates from a woman younger than 35 with stable Graves' hyperthyroidism. The CDR3 DNA reads TGCGCCAGCAGCCCTAGACTAGTCGGGATAACCGGGGAGCTGTTTTTT. It yields the protein CASSPRLVGITGELFF.